This T cell receptor (beta chain) emerged from a study of T cell responses to AZD1222 COVID-19 vaccine. About the study: Combined were second doses at about 4 or about 12 weeks. General study points: Across spike, vaccine-associated CD4 TCRs were found, dominant at 160-218 and 743-854. Females outnumbered males among donors, who were mostly white British; clonal diversity was possibly underestimated. Regions left unmutated in variants are reportedly the target of nearly half of spike-specific TCRs.

V was trimmed by 1 base and J by 3 bases, leaving 6 bases between them. The germline CDR1 and CDR2 sequences are SGHAT and FQNNGV. This CDR3 comprises 14 residues. Details on this clone: What it binds is unknown.

Clones were sequenced by immunoSEQ multiplex PCR, and TCRdb holds only the in-frame ones, with some missing. The top ten hold roughly 1.6% of the sample, which has under 200,000 clones, just over 90% seen once. Specimen: peripheral blood, collected on day 0 of AZD1222 vaccination. The clonotype comes from an adult in good health. V and J are TRBV11-2 and TRBJ2-2, with a tentative D call TRBD2 (5 bases). The CDR3 is CASSLGGHTGELFF. CDR3 coding DNA: TGTGCCAGCAGCTTAGGCGGGCACACCGGGGAGCTGTTTTTT.